The T cell receptor (beta chain) described here comes from a study of cytomegalovirus exposure and HLA in healthy donors. On the study more broadly: A previous analysis identified approximately 120 million unique TCR beta sequences derived from some 200 million T cells.

PCR used 60 Vbeta primers and 13 Jbeta primers. Here immunoSEQ multiplex PCR was the method, and the copy in TCRdb shows in-frame clones only, minus some. The table shows roughly 200,000 clones, with 65% to 90% occurring only once. With regard to this clone: Its cognate antigen is unknown.

Findings of the study overall: Later analysis identified a missense DCLRE1C variant that was linked to TCR beta V- and J-gene trimming. The study carried out a later analysis of TCR beta sequences. It associated under 20,000 of them with specific HLA alleles at a false discovery rate of 0.05.

This CDR3 has 14 amino acids. The germline gives CDR1 LNHNV, CDR2 YYDKDF (reference sequence). V lost 0 bases to trimming and J lost 4 bases, with 10 bases between them. The sequence was obtained from a woman aged 30 to 39 in good health and CMV-seronegative. Sequencing was done on a sample of PBMCs. The chain couples TRBV15 to TRBJ2-7; a weak D match, TRBD2 (5 bases). In DNA form, the CDR3 reads TGTGCCACCAGCAGAGAGTATGAGGGTTACGAGCAGTACTTC. Protein product: CATSREYEGYEQYF.